These T cell receptor beta chains were read from a single sample in a study of blood T cell repertoires in COVID-19. Using immunoSEQ multiplex PCR, the repertoire was profiled, and TCRdb retains in-frame clones only, with some absent. The repertoire includes 130,000 to 150,000 clones, 88% of them detected once, and over 9.5% sits in the top ten. Input material: peripheral blood. The source of these receptors is a man aged 50-60 years with active or convalescent COVID-19. Each CDR3 is given with its conserved first and last residue. D genes are given only for firm matches. Size tells how often a clone was seen (once, few, many) or the class of an expanded clone, and some rows leave it out.

D gene,J gene,V gene,clone size,CDR3 protein,CDR3 DNA
TRBD2,TRBJ2-1,TRBV28,NA,CASSGGRSLGEQFF,TGTGCCAGCAGTGGCGGGAGGTCCCTAGGCGAGCAGTTCTTC
NA,TRBJ1-3,TRBV14,NA,CASSPGRGSGNTIYF,TGTGCCAGCAGCCCAGGTCGGGGTTCTGGAAACACCATATATTTT
TRBD2,TRBJ2-5,TRBV11-1,NA,CASSTGLAGETQYF,TGTGCCAGCAGCACGGGACTAGCGGGTGAGACCCAGTACTTC
NA,TRBJ2-1,TRBV21-1,NA,CASSKEGAWDGNEQFF,TGTGCCAGCAGCAAGGAGGGGGCGTGGGACGGGAATGAGCAGTTCTTC
NA,TRBJ1-5,TRBV27,NA,CASSRVSTSNQPQHF,TGTGCCAGCAGTCGGGTCTCCACTAGCAATCAGCCCCAGCATTTT
TRBD2,TRBJ2-7,TRBV27,NA,CASRRKREHPYEQYF,TGTGCCAGCAGGCGAAAGCGGGAGCATCCCTACGAGCAGTACTTC
TRBD1,TRBJ2-7,TRBV2,NA,CASRFPGTGADYEQYF,TGTGCCAGCAGGTTCCCGGGGACAGGGGCCGATTACGAGCAGTACTTC
NA,TRBJ2-1,TRBV24-1,NA,CATSDLGRKGGNEQFF,TGTGCCACCAGTGATTTAGGGCGGAAAGGGGGCAATGAGCAGTTCTTC
TRBD2,TRBJ2-2,TRBV5-1,NA,CASSPATSGRAQLFF,TGCGCCAGCAGCCCGGCGACTAGCGGGAGGGCCCAGCTGTTTTTT
NA,TRBJ1-1,TRBV29-1,once,CSVDTGSTEAFF,TGCAGCGTAGACACAGGGAGCACTGAAGCTTTCTTT
NA,TRBJ2-7,TRBV5-3,NA,CARSSDSPQDEQYF,TGTGCCAGAAGCTCCGACAGTCCCCAAGACGAGCAGTACTTC
NA,TRBJ2-3,TRBV6-5,NA,CASSYFLEDTQYF,TGTGCCAGCAGTTACTTTTTAGAGGATACGCAGTATTTT
TRBD1,TRBJ2-3,TRBV9,NA,CASSVARDSSPDTQYF,TGTGCCAGCAGCGTAGCCCGGGACAGTAGCCCAGATACGCAGTATTTT
TRBD1,TRBJ2-2,TRBV29-1,NA,CSVEEGQGAGELFF,TGCAGCGTTGAAGAAGGCCAGGGGGCCGGGGAGCTGTTTTTT
TRBD2,TRBJ2-7,TRBV19,NA,CASRKLAGESYEQYF,TGTGCCAGTAGGAAACTAGCGGGAGAAAGCTACGAGCAGTACTTC
TRBD1,TRBJ1-5,TRBV19,once,CASKEGQYNQPQHF,TGTGCCAGTAAGGAGGGACAGTACAATCAGCCCCAGCATTTT
NA,TRBJ2-7,TRBV5-1,once,CASSFGVGSYEQYF,TGCGCCAGCAGCTTCGGGGTAGGATCCTACGAGCAGTACTTC
NA,TRBJ2-7,TRBV27,once,CASRKTAFYEQYF,TGTGCCAGCAGGAAGACAGCCTTTTACGAGCAGTACTTC
TRBD2,TRBJ2-7,TRBV5-1,NA,CASSIILAGGSYEQYF,TGCGCCAGCAGCATAATACTAGCGGGAGGCTCCTACGAGCAGTACTTC
NA,TRBJ1-2,TRBV5-6,NA,CASSYKPTGLGIYGYTF,TGTGCCAGCAGTTACAAACCCACAGGGTTGGGGATCTATGGCTACACCTTC
TRBD1,TRBJ2-5,TRBV4-2,NA,CASSHGIRTGQETQYF,TGTGCCAGCAGCCATGGTATCAGGACAGGACAAGAGACCCAGTACTTC
NA,TRBJ2-6,TRBV19,once,CASSIGNRARRLSGANVLTF,TGTGCCAGTAGTATAGGAAACAGGGCCCGTCGCCTCTCTGGGGCCAACGTCCTGACTTTC
NA,TRBJ2-1,TRBV5-1,NA,CASSLETGAYNEQFF,TGCGCCAGCAGCTTGGAGACGGGAGCATACAATGAGCAGTTCTTC
NA,TRBJ2-5,TRBV4-2,once,CASSQTNGQGGVKLQESTQYF,TGTGCCAGCAGCCAAACGAACGGGCAGGGCGGGGTTAAGCTCCAAGAGAGTACCCAGTACTTC
NA,TRBJ1-5,TRBV6-5,NA,CASSYTGINQPQHF,TGTGCCAGCAGTTACACAGGAATAAATCAGCCCCAGCATTTT
TRBD2,TRBJ2-3,TRBV27,NA,CASSLALAGVADTQYF,TGTGCCAGCAGTTTAGCCCTAGCGGGAGTCGCAGATACGCAGTATTTT
NA,TRBJ2-7,TRBV2,NA,CASREEGLVAYEQYF,TGTGCCAGCAGGGAAGAGGGGCTAGTCGCCTACGAGCAGTACTTC
NA,TRBJ2-5,TRBV18,NA,CASSQGETQYF,TGTGCCAGCTCGCAGGGGGAGACCCAGTACTTC
TRBD1,TRBJ2-5,TRBV2,NA,CASSGDRGQETQYF,TGTGCCAGCAGCGGGGACAGGGGGCAAGAGACCCAGTACTTC
NA,TRBJ2-7,TRBV6-2/TRBV6-3,NA,CASSYFGRNYEQYF,TGTGCCAGCAGTTACTTCGGCAGGAACTACGAGCAGTACTTC
TRBD1,TRBJ1-1,TRBV25-1,NA,CASSVLDRVGTEAFF,TGTGCCAGCAGTGTATTGGACAGGGTGGGCACTGAAGCTTTCTTT
TRBD1,TRBJ1-5,TRBV19,NA,CASSRSRGQPEQPQHF,TGTGCCAGTAGTAGGTCCAGGGGGCAGCCCGAACAGCCCCAGCATTTT
TRBD2,TRBJ2-7,TRBV14,NA,CASSQDRASGYTYEQYF,TGTGCCAGCAGCCAAGATCGGGCTAGCGGGTATACATACGAGCAGTACTTC
TRBD1,TRBJ1-2,TRBV5-1,NA,CASSLASPGQDGYTF,TGCGCCAGCAGCTTGGCCAGCCCAGGACAGGATGGCTACACCTTC
NA,TRBJ2-3,TRBV10-1,NA,CASSPRLATDTQYF,TGCGCCAGCAGTCCCCGGCTAGCGACAGATACGCAGTATTTT
NA,TRBJ1-4,TRBV10-1,NA,CASSDRDNEKLFF,TGCGCCAGCAGTGACAGGGATAATGAAAAACTGTTTTTT
TRBD1,TRBJ1-1,TRBV5-1,NA,CASSWGQGRTEAFF,TGCGCCAGCAGCTGGGGACAGGGAAGAACTGAAGCTTTCTTT
NA,TRBJ2-5,TRBV11-2,few,CASSSPGGAKRWETQYF,TGTGCCAGCAGCTCCCCCGGCGGCGCGAAAAGGTGGGAGACCCAGTACTTC
TRBD1,TRBJ1-2,TRBV28,NA,CASSLGTGYGYTF,TGTGCCAGCAGTTTAGGGACAGGCTATGGCTACACCTTC
TRBD2,TRBJ2-5,TRBV2,NA,CASSRTSGRVRETQYF,TGTGCCAGCAGTCGGACTAGCGGGAGGGTTCGAGAGACCCAGTACTTC
NA,TRBJ2-1,TRBV7-9,NA,CASSPVTSFNEQFF,TGTGCCAGCAGCCCAGTCACTAGCTTCAATGAGCAGTTCTTC
TRBD1,TRBJ2-7,TRBV10-1,NA,CATQDGQGYEQYF,TGCGCCACTCAAGATGGACAGGGATACGAGCAGTACTTC
NA,TRBJ2-7,TRBV20-1,few,CSGVEDYEQYF,TGCAGTGGAGTAGAGGACTACGAGCAGTACTTC
TRBD1,TRBJ2-7,TRBV6-1,NA,CATFPGTGYYEQYF,TGTGCCACCTTCCCCGGGACAGGATACTACGAGCAGTACTTC
NA,TRBJ1-2,TRBV4-1,few,CASSQEKGVYGYTF,TGCGCCAGCAGCCAAGAGAAGGGAGTCTATGGCTACACCTTC
NA,TRBJ1-1,TRBV12-3/TRBV12-4,once,CASSLRGTEAFF,TGTGCCAGCAGTTTGAGGGGGACTGAAGCTTTCTTT
TRBD1,TRBJ1-5,TRBV15,NA,CATSRDRSLGQPQHF,TGTGCCACCAGCAGGGACAGGTCGCTCGGGCAGCCCCAGCATTTT
TRBD1,TRBJ1-2,TRBV6-1,once,CASSEAGQGFGYTF,TGTGCCAGCAGTGAAGCGGGACAGGGCTTTGGCTACACCTTC
NA,TRBJ2-2,TRBV3-1/TRBV3-2,NA,CASSRGPGELFF,TGTGCCAGCAGCCGCGGGCCCGGGGAGCTGTTTTTT
NA,TRBJ2-3,TRBV21-1,NA,CASSKPSGRARRTDTQYF,TGTGCCAGCAGCAAACCTAGCGGGAGGGCCCGCCGCACAGATACGCAGTATTTT
NA,TRBJ1-4,TRBV6-5,NA,CATASGTATNEKLFF,TGTGCCACAGCCAGTGGGACTGCAACTAATGAAAAACTGTTTTTT
TRBD2,TRBJ2-3,TRBV19,NA,CASSLAGFGTDTQYF,TGTGCCAGTAGCCTAGCGGGATTCGGCACAGATACGCAGTATTTT
TRBD1,TRBJ2-5,TRBV6-5,NA,CASSLDRDQETQYF,TGTGCCAGCAGTCTTGACAGGGACCAAGAGACCCAGTACTTC
TRBD2,TRBJ2-7,TRBV27,NA,CASSPSLAGGLIYEQYF,TGTGCCAGCAGTCCCTCCCTAGCGGGTGGGTTGATCTACGAGCAGTACTTC
NA,TRBJ2-3,TRBV18,NA,CASSPATGTDTQYF,TGTGCCAGCTCACCGGCTACAGGCACAGATACGCAGTATTTT
NA,TRBJ2-7,TRBV6-5,once,CASSYIGRFYEQYF,TGTGCCAGCAGTTATATCGGTCGATTCTACGAGCAGTACTTC